This T cell receptor beta chain was found in a study of CXCR3-negative and CXCR3-positive naive CD8 T cells. Overall study results and limits: TRB CDR3s were more hydrophobic in CXCR3-positive than in CXCR3-negative naive cells. Naive subsets were similarly diverse, while memory CD8+ repertoires were much less diverse.

With respect to this clonotype: Its matching antigen is unknown.

Germline CDR1 and CDR2: MNHNY and SVGAGI (reference sequence). The CDR3 is made up of 14 amino acids. Each CD8+ T cell subset was flow-sorted in triplicate. Every sort contained some 300,000 cells. UMI-labeled TRB cDNA libraries were prepared by 5' RACE. TCRdb reanalyzed the 5' RACE reads and collapses them to one entry per CDR3 protein, without DNA. Here the sample table reports about 110,000 distinct CDR3 sequences. This sequence was found in a human donor in good health. Some clones in this sample may be carry-over from other donors' samples. The rearrangement uses TRBV6-6 and TRBJ1-1. Material for sequencing was naive CXCR3+ CD8+ T cells from blood. Subset here: CD45RO-CCR7+CD27+CD95- naive CD8+ T cells expressing CXCR3 (TNR3+). This chain's CDR3 is CASSYSAGNTEAFF.